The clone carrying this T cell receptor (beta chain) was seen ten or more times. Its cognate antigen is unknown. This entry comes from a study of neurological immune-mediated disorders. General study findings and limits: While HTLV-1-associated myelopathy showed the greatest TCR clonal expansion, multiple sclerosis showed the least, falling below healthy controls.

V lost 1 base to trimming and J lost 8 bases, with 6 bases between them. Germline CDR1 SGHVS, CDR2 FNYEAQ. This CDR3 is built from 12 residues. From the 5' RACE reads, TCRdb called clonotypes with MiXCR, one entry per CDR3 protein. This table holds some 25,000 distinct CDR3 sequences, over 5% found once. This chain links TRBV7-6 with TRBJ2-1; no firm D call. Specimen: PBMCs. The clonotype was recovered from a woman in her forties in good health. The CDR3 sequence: CASSLVLDEQFF. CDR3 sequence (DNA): TGTGCCAGCAGCTTAGTTTTGGATGAGCAGTTCTTC.